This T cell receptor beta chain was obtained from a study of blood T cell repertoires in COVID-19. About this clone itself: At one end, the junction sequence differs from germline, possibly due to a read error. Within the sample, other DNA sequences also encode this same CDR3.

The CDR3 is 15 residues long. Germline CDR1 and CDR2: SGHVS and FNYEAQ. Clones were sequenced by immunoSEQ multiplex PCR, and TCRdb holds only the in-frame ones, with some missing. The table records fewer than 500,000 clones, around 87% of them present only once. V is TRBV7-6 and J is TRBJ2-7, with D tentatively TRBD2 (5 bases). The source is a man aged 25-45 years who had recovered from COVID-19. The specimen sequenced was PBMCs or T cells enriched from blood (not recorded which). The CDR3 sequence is CASSLASGSSYEQYF. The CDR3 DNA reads TGTGCCAGCAGCCTAGCTTCTGGGAGCTCCTACGAGCAGTACTTC.